This entry describes one T cell receptor beta chain. The CDR3 is 15 amino acids. CDR1 and CDR2 (germline): SGHNT, YENEEA. V lost 1 base to trimming and J lost 2 bases, with 12 bases between them. These data are taken from a study of shared T cell receptors in the human thymus. Measured with immunoSEQ multiplex PCR; TCRdb has only the in-frame clones, and not every one. The data contain about 660,000 clones, around 87% of them singletons. The sample was also linked to a second study, of human thymus T cells. That work adds: Healthy Finnish infants undergoing corrective surgery for congenital heart defects were the donors. Resections were taken during corrective heart surgery, and the thymus tissue came from these.

Source material: thymocytes. This TCR was recovered from a boy younger than two with a congenital heart defect. The chain has TRBV11-3 and TRBJ2-7, with D possibly matching TRBD2 (5 bases). CDR3 in amino acids: CASSLGANGTYEQYF. The CDR3, as DNA: TGTGCCAGCAGCTTAGGAGCCAACGGGACCTACGAGCAGTACTTC.